Listed below are T cell receptor beta chains from one sample, sequenced in a study of shared clonotypes between healthy human individuals. Generated by immunoSEQ multiplex PCR, the TCRdb table keeps only in-frame clones and is missing some. The table has millions of clones, over 85% seen once. Source material: naive CD4+ T cells sorted from blood. Receptor source: a man between 18 and 29 years old in good health. Both conserved end residues are part of each CDR3. Fields, in order: V gene, J gene, D gene, clone size, CDR3 protein, CDR3 DNA. A D gene is named only where the DNA matches it firmly. Size values are once, few and many counts, or a class for expanded clones, and some rows have none.

TRBV5-4	TRBJ1-2	NA	NA	CASSPTEVYGYTF	TGTGCCAGCAGCCCGACGGAGGTCTACGGCTACACCTTC
TRBV25-1	TRBJ1-1	TRBD1	NA	CASSPGTVRNTEAFF	TGTGCCAGCAGTCCCGGGACAGTGAGGAACACTGAAGCTTTCTTT
TRBV30	TRBJ1-1	TRBD1	NA	CAWVGTVPQRAGNTEAFF	TGTGCCTGGGTTGGGACAGTGCCCCAGAGGGCAGGAAACACTGAAGCTTTCTTT
TRBV6-5	TRBJ2-1	NA	NA	CASTYSGSYNEQFF	TGTGCCAGCACCTATAGCGGCTCCTACAATGAGCAGTTCTTC
TRBV7-2	TRBJ2-5	TRBD2	NA	CASSSGLGGETQYF	TGTGCCAGCAGCTCGGGACTAGGAGGGGAGACCCAGTACTTC
TRBV30	TRBJ2-7	NA	NA	CAWRKDTLRSYEQYF	TGTGCCTGGAGAAAAGACACTTTGAGATCCTACGAGCAGTACTTC
TRBV30	TRBJ1-3	TRBD1	NA	CAWSVARGRLGGNTIYF	TGTGCCTGGAGTGTGGCCAGGGGGCGCTTGGGGGGAAACACCATATATTTT
TRBV7-9	TRBJ2-5	TRBD1	NA	CASSPVFGTGYIETQYF	TGTGCCAGCAGCCCGGTTTTCGGGACAGGGTATATAGAGACCCAGTACTTC
TRBV6-5	TRBJ1-1	NA	NA	CASSSLDRNTEAFF	TGTGCCAGCAGTTCACTGGACAGGAACACTGAAGCTTTCTTT
TRBV7-6	TRBJ2-5	NA	few	CASSLARDSVAQYF	TGTGCTAGCAGCTTAGCGCGGGACTCCGTGGCCCAGTACTTC
TRBV20-1	TRBJ1-2	NA	NA	CSARTVYGYTF	TGCAGTGCCCGGACAGTCTATGGCTACACCTTC
TRBV25-1	TRBJ2-2	TRBD1	once	CASSVITGTANTGELFF	TGTGCCAGCAGTGTCATTACCGGGACAGCGAACACCGGGGAGCTGTTTTTT
TRBV6-6	TRBJ2-7	TRBD2	NA	CASSYGTSSYEQYF	TGTGCCAGCAGTTACGGGACTAGCAGCTACGAGCAGTACTTC
TRBV19	TRBJ1-1	NA	NA	CASSRRGGSTEAFF	TGTGCCAGTAGTAGACGGGGGGGATCTACTGAAGCTTTCTTT
TRBV5-8	TRBJ1-2	NA	NA	CASSLVPGNYGYTF	TGTGCCAGCAGCTTGGTTCCGGGTAACTATGGCTACACCTTC
TRBV7-2	TRBJ2-7	TRBD2	NA	CASSHSGVTYEQYF	TGTGCCAGCAGCCATAGCGGGGTTACCTACGAGCAGTACTTC
TRBV5-4	TRBJ2-7	TRBD2	NA	CASSSGLEREVYEQYF	TGTGCCAGCAGCTCCGGGTTGGAGCGGGAGGTTTACGAGCAGTACTTC
TRBV6-6	TRBJ1-1	NA	NA	CASSYETANTEAFF	TGTGCCAGCAGTTACGAGACAGCCAACACTGAAGCTTTCTTT
TRBV7-9	TRBJ1-6	NA	NA	CASSLDGGGEGALHF	TGTGCCAGCAGCTTAGATGGAGGAGGGGAAGGGGCCCTCCACTTT
TRBV10-2	TRBJ1-3	NA	NA	CASSGGPISGNTIYF	TGCGCCAGCAGTGGTGGGCCGATCTCTGGAAACACCATATATTTT
TRBV18	TRBJ1-1	TRBD1	NA	CASSSAGQGAEAFF	TGTGCCAGCTCATCCGCTGGACAGGGGGCTGAAGCTTTCTTT
TRBV10-3	TRBJ2-1	NA	NA	CAISDISSYNEQFF	TGTGCCATCAGCGACATATCCTCCTACAATGAGCAGTTCTTC
TRBV30	TRBJ1-6	NA	NA	CAWSVVRNLNSPLHF	TGTGCCTGGAGTGTAGTCAGGAACCTTAATTCACCCCTCCACTTT
TRBV19	TRBJ2-2	TRBD1	once	CASSRQGPNTGELFF	TGTGCCAGTAGTAGACAGGGGCCGAACACCGGGGAGCTGTTTTTT
TRBV9	TRBJ1-1	TRBD1	NA	CASSAPGQLMNTEAFF	TGTGCCAGCAGCGCCCCGGGACAGCTGATGAACACTGAAGCTTTCTTT
TRBV7-2	TRBJ1-2	TRBD1	once	CASSLQGARSGYTF	TGTGCCAGCAGCTTACAGGGGGCCCGAAGTGGCTACACCTTC
TRBV11-2	TRBJ2-5	TRBD1	NA	CASSFGRTGTQETQYF	TGTGCCAGCAGCTTTGGAAGGACAGGAACACAAGAGACCCAGTACTTC
TRBV7-9	TRBJ2-1	TRBD2	NA	CASSPAGRSYNEQFF	TGTGCCAGCAGCCCAGCGGGACGTTCCTACAATGAGCAGTTCTTC
TRBV5-6	TRBJ1-2	NA	NA	CASERRAGYGYTF	TGTGCCAGCGAACGGAGAGCAGGGTATGGCTACACCTTC
TRBV7-2	TRBJ1-5	NA	once	CASSLGISNQPQHF	TGTGCCAGCAGCTTAGGCATTAGCAATCAGCCCCAGCATTTT